A selection of T cell receptor beta chains follows, all from one sample in a study of T cells in Graves' hyperthyroidism and ophthalmopathy. TCRdb ran MiXCR on the multiplex PCR reads and lists one entry per CDR3 protein. The sample comprises more than 550,000 distinct CDR3 sequences, roughly 17% of which are singletons, and around 15% rests with the top ten. The sample was blood. The receptors here all came from a middle-aged man with Graves' hyperthyroidism. Both conserved end residues are trimmed from each CDR3.

V: TRBV7-6; CDR3: ASSLVHRGENTEAF
V: TRBV5-8; CDR3: ASSYGRDQPQH
V: TRBV28; CDR3: ASTASGGTSYNEQF
V: TRBV28; CDR3: ASSLDSRELF
V: TRBV30; CDR3: AWSHRGSDEQY
V: TRBV27; CDR3: ASSPGTRVYGYT
V: TRBV20-1; CDR3: SAEDRGLNEQF
V: TRBV27; CDR3: ASSLVSGSPYEQY
V: TRBV28; CDR3: ASSFPLSEQY
V: TRBV9; CDR3: ASSRGGEEAF
V: TRBV5-1; CDR3: ASSGGSAVDNEQF
V: TRBV29-1; CDR3: SVAGGRVSTDTQY
V: TRBV10-3; CDR3: AIRDSTSYEQY
V: TRBV5-6; CDR3: ASSSFYRALFSSPLH
V: TRBV10-1; CDR3: ASSGGVEAKNIQY
V: TRBV28; CDR3: AITQRENYNEQF
V: TRBV20-1; CDR3: SAQDLGQGNEQY
V: TRBV9; CDR3: ASSVSGSNTEAF
V: TRBV20-1; CDR3: SARRGRGIRHTGELF
V: TRBV11-3; CDR3: ASSKGTSGTLNEQF
V: TRBV2; CDR3: ASSRLAGGSIYEQY
V: TRBV7-9; CDR3: ASSLGTGGAAEETQY
V: TRBV28; CDR3: ASSPTSGRAGGTGELF
V: TRBV10-3; CDR3: AISDPLEQY
V: TRBV6-1; CDR3: ANRGGSSYEQY
V: TRBV24-1; CDR3: ATSPGHGGADTQY
V: TRBV4-1; CDR3: ASSQVRSGSSYEQY
V: TRBV14; CDR3: ASSRDGRGATYEQY
V: TRBV3-1; CDR3: ASSQLRETQY
V: TRBV6-2/TRBV6-3; CDR3: ASSYGEAGGTEAF
V: TRBV28; CDR3: ASSVLAGSVTGELF
V: TRBV9; CDR3: ASSLNPGQGARSPEEQY
V: TRBV7-9; CDR3: ASSLQEGYT
V: TRBV28; CDR3: ASSFPGEAF
V: TRBV12-5; CDR3: ASGSRGPGGIYNEQF
V: TRBV27; CDR3: ARSLFGELF
V: TRBV14; CDR3: ASSTWVGTEAF